This T cell receptor (beta chain) derives from a study of blood T cell repertoires in COVID-19. The germline CDR1 and CDR2 sequences are LNHNV and YYDKDF (reference sequence). Trimming removed 2 bases at V and 1 base at J, with 11 bases between. This CDR3 region has 15 residues. Profiled with immunoSEQ multiplex PCR; TCRdb holds only in-frame clones, not every one. This table holds hundreds of thousands of clones, 80% to 90% found once. The rearrangement joins TRBV15 to TRBJ1-1; D perhaps matches TRBD1 (5 bases). The sequence came from a man in his forties or fifties who had been exposed to COVID-19. Sequencing was carried out using PBMCs or T cells enriched from blood (not recorded which). CDR3 nucleotides: TGTGCCACCAGCAGATCGGGCACAGGGAACACTGAAGCTTTCTTT. Protein product: CATSRSGTGNTEAFF.